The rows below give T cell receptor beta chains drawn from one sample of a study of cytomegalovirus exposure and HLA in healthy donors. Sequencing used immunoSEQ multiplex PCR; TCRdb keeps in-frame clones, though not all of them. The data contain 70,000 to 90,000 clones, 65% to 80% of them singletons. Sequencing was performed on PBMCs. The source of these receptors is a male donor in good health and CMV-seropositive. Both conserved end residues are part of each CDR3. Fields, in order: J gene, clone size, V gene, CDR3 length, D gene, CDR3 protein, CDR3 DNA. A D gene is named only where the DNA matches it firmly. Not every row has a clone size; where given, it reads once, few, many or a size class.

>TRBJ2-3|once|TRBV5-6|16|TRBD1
CASSFMDRGYPDTQYF
TGTGCCAGCAGCTTCATGGACAGGGGTTACCCAGATACGCAGTATTTT
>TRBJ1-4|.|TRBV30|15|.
CAAKVGSSPNEKLFF
TGTGCCGCCAAAGTGGGGAGCAGCCCTAATGAAAAACTGTTTTTT
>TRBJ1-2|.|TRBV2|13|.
CASSQGNEYGYTF
TGTGCCAGCAGTCAGGGTAATGAGTATGGCTACACCTTC
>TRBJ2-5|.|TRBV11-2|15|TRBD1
CASSPGTGVQETQYF
TGTGCCAGCAGCCCCGGGACAGGAGTACAAGAGACCCAGTACTTC
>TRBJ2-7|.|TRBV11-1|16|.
CASSAEAVGRGNEQYF
TGTGCCAGCAGCGCTGAAGCGGTGGGCAGGGGTAACGAGCAGTACTTC
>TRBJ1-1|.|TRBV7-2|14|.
CASSLVGQGIEAFF
TGTGCCAGCAGCTTGGTTGGGCAGGGAATTGAAGCTTTCTTT
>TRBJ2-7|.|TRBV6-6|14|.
CASSLGSGSYEQYF
TGTGCCAGCAGTTTGGGGAGTGGCTCCTACGAGCAGTACTTC
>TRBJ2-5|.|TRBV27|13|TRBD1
CASREGQGATQYF
TGTGCCAGCAGGGAGGGGCAGGGGGCGACCCAGTACTTC
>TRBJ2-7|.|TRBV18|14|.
CASSKDEGVYEQYF
TGTGCCAGCTCCAAGGACGAGGGTGTCTACGAGCAGTACTTC
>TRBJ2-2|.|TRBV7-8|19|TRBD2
CASSLSASSGVLNTGELFF
TGTGCCAGCAGCTTGAGTGCCTCTAGCGGGGTTCTGAACACCGGGGAGCTGTTTTTT
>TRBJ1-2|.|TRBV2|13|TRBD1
CASSGDRGDGYTF
TGTGCCAGCAGCGGGGACAGGGGAGATGGCTACACCTTC
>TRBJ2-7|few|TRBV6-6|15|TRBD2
CAISVGGGHLNEQYF
TGTGCCATCAGTGTTGGGGGGGGTCACCTTAACGAGCAGTACTTC
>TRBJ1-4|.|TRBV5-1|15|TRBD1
CASSWIGTDNEKLFF
TGCGCCAGCAGCTGGATCGGGACAGATAATGAAAAACTGTTTTTT
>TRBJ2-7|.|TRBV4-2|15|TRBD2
CASKPTSGSSYEQYF
TGTGCCAGCAAACCCACTAGCGGGAGTTCCTACGAGCAGTACTTC
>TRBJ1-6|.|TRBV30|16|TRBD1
CAWSAPSTGKNSPLHF
TGTGCCTGGAGTGCCCCCTCGACAGGGAAAAATTCACCCCTCCACTTT
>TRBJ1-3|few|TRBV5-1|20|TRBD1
CASSLPTGPGQTFSGNTIYF
TGCGCCAGCAGCTTGCCAACTGGTCCGGGACAGACCTTCTCTGGAAACACCATATATTTT
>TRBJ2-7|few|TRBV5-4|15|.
CASSVGAGPTYEQYF
TGTGCCAGCAGCGTAGGCGCGGGGCCCACCTACGAGCAGTACTTC
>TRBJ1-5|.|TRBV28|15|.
CASRVRDFLNQPQHF
TGTGCCAGCAGGGTACGGGACTTTTTAAATCAGCCCCAGCATTTT
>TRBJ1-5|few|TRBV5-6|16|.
CASSSVRVSGKEPQHF
TGTGCCAGCAGCTCCGTGCGGGTGTCGGGAAAGGAGCCCCAGCATTTT
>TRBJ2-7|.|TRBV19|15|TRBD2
CASSSSSGGAYEQYF
TGTGCCAGTAGTTCCTCTAGCGGGGGGGCCTACGAGCAGTACTTC
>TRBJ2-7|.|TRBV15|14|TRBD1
CATSRRQGAHEQYF
TGTGCCACCAGCAGAAGACAGGGGGCCCACGAGCAGTACTTC
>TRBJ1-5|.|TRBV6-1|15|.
CASSEFGGINQPQHF
TGTGCCAGCAGTGAATTTGGCGGGATCAATCAGCCCCAGCATTTT
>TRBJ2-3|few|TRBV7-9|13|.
CASSLVAGNTQYF
TGTGCCAGCAGCTTAGTTGCCGGGAATACGCAGTATTTT
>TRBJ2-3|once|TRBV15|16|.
CATSEIGRGGTDTQYF
TGTGCCACCAGTGAGATTGGGCGGGGCGGCACAGATACGCAGTATTTT